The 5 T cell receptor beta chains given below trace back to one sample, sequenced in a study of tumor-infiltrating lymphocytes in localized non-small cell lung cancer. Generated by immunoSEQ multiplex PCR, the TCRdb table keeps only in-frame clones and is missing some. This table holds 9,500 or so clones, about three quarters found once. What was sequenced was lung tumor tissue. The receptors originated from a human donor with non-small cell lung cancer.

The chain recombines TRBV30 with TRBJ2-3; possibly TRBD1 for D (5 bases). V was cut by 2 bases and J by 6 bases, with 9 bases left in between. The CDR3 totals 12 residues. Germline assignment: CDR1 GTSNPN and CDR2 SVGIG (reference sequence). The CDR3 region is CAWSYRRDTQYF. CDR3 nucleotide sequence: TGTGCCTGGAGTTACAGGCGGGATACGCAGTATTTT.

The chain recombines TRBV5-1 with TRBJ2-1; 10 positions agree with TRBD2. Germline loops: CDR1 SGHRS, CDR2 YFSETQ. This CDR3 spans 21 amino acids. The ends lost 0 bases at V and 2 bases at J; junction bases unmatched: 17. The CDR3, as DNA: TGCGCCAGCAGCTTGGCCCCCTCCCAGCGGGAGGGCCGCCGGGCCTACAATGAGCAGTTCTTC. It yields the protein CASSLAPSQREGRRAYNEQFF.

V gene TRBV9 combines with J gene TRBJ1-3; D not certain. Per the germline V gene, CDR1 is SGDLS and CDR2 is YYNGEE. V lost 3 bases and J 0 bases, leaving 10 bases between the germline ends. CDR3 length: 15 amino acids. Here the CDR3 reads CASSALPLSGNTIYF. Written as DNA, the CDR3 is TGTGCCAGCAGCGCCCTACCTCTCTCTGGAAACACCATATATTTT.

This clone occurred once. CDR3 nucleotide sequence: TGTGCCAGCAGCGCCGGGGCAAATGAGCAGTTCTTC. This translates into CASSAGANEQFF. The V gene is TRBV7-2, the J gene TRBJ2-1; D might be TRBD1 or TRBD2, each matching 5 bases. Per the germline V gene, CDR1 is SGHTA and CDR2 is FQGNSA. The CDR3 runs 12 residues. Trimming took 5 bases from V and 7 from J, leaving 9 bases between them.

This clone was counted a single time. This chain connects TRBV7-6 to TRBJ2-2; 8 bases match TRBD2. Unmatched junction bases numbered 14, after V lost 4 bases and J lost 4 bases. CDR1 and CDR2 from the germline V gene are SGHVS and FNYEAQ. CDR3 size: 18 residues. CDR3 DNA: TGTGCCAGCAGCTCAGGGCCAGCGGGAGTTGGGATCACCGGGGAGCTGTTTTTT. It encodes CASSSGPAGVGITGELFF.